This entry lists 29 T cell receptor beta chains sequenced from one sample in a study of blood T cell repertoires in COVID-19. This table comes from immunoSEQ multiplex PCR, and its TCRdb copy is limited to in-frame clones, with some not included. Of around 400,000 clones listed, approximately 87% are singletons. Material: peripheral blood. These receptors were obtained from a woman aged 55 to 70 with COVID-19, enrolled during active disease.

The rearrangement joins TRBV5-4 to TRBJ1-2; 12 bases align to TRBD1. Trimming removed 4 bases from V and 8 bases from J; junction bases left unmatched: 6. Germline V gene sequence: CDR1 SGHNT, CDR2 YYREEE (reference sequence). This CDR3 region has 14 residues. The CDR3 is CASSPGQGASGYTF. The CDR3 region has the DNA TGTGCCAGCAGCCCGGGACAGGGGGCATCAGGCTACACCTTC.

The rearrangement joins TRBV18 to TRBJ1-2; D is uncertain. The ends were cut back, 2 bases at V and 4 bases at J, with 11 bases in the middle. The germline V gene encodes CDR1 KGHSH and CDR2 LQKENI. The CDR3 has 14 amino acids. The CDR3 is CASSPSLSGYGYTF. The CDR3 region has the DNA TGTGCCAGCTCACCATCCCTTAGTGGCTATGGCTACACCTTC. Full variable domain (remainder filled in from reference TRBV18 and TRBJ1-2): NAGVMQNPRHLVRRRGQEARLRCSPMKGHSHVYWYRQLPEEGLKFMVYLQKENIIDESGMPKERFSAEFPKEGPSILRIQQVVRGDSAAYFCASSPSLSGYGYTFGSGTRLTVV.

The chain has TRBV4-2 and TRBJ1-5, with TRBD1 matching over 9 bases. This CDR3 is built from 16 residues. V dropped 0 bases and J dropped 6; count of bases not matched to a gene: 6. Germline lookup yields CDR1 LGHNA and CDR2 YNFKEQ. The CDR3 DNA is TGTGCCAGCAGCCAAGATGGGACAGGGTTCGGTCAGCCCCAGCATTTT. This gives the protein CASSQDGTGFGQPQHF.

CDR3 sequence (DNA): TGTGCCAGCAGTACGGGGGGGCGGATGACCTACAATGAGCAGTTCTTC. It is translated as CASSTGGRMTYNEQFF. The chain recombines TRBV5-4 with TRBJ2-1; 8 nucleotides align to TRBD2. V dropped 5 bases and J dropped 2; count of bases not matched to a gene: 9. The CDR3 has 16 residues. Germline CDR1 is SGHNT and CDR2 is YYREEE (reference sequence).

This chain links TRBV5-1 with TRBJ2-5; unclear D gene. CDR3 length: 15 amino acids. Germline CDR1 reads SGHRS; CDR2 reads YFSETQ. Trimming shortened V by 4 bases and J by 1 base, and 14 bases separated the two germline ends. The DNA of the CDR3 is TGCGCCAGCAGCCGCCAGGCACCTTCCCAAGAGACCCAGTACTTC. Its translation: CASSRQAPSQETQYF. Based on the CDR3 plus reference TRBV5-1 and TRBJ2-5, the full variable domain is KAGVTQTPRYLIKTRGQQVTLSCSPISGHRSVSWYQQTPGQGLQFLFEYFSETQRNKGNFPGRFSGRQFSNSRSEMNVSTLELGDSALYLCASSRQAPSQETQYFGPGTRLLVL.

The chain links TRBV10-1 to TRBJ2-5, with D possibly matching TRBD2 (6 bases). Germline assignment: CDR1 WNHNN and CDR2 SYGVQD (reference sequence). V lost 3 bases to trimming and J lost 5 bases, with 13 bases between them. This CDR3 is 14 amino acids long. This chain's CDR3 is CASSEGGSGETQYF. The CDR3 DNA follows: TGCGCCAGCAGTGAAGGAGGGTCGGGGGAGACCCAGTACTTC.

This clone was seen more than once but under ten times. The rearrangement joins TRBV2 to TRBJ2-7, with D uncertain. The CDR3 spans 11 residues. CDR1 and CDR2 (germline): SNHLY, FYNNEI. The germline V and J ends were trimmed by 8 bases and 3 bases, with 8 bases remaining between them. CDR3 nucleotides: TGTGCCAGCGGAGCTAGCTACGAGCAGTACTTC. This translates into CASGASYEQYF.

This chain joins TRBV27 and TRBJ2-7, with TRBD1 matching 7 bases. J lost 3 bases, V lost 5 bases, and 7 bases had no gene match. The CDR3 is 14 residues long. CDR1 and CDR2 from the germline V gene are MNHEY and SMNVEV (reference sequence). Written as DNA, the CDR3 is TGTGCCAGCAGTAGTTGGACAGGCGACTACGAGCAGTACTTC. Residues: CASSSWTGDYEQYF.

V and J are TRBV13 and TRBJ2-7; D gene ambiguous. Germline lookup yields CDR1 PRHDT and CDR2 FYEKMQ (reference sequence). Trimming left V 2 bases short and J 1 base short, with 3 bases between. This CDR3 region has 12 residues. The CDR3 DNA reads TGTGCCAGCAGCTTATTATCCTACGAGCAGTACTTC. Translating gives CASSLLSYEQYF.

The CDR3 nucleotides are TGTGCCAGCAGCCAAGATCGCGGCGACTCTGGGGCCAACGTCCTGACTTTC. It translates to CASSQDRGDSGANVLTF. V usage is TRBV14 and J usage is TRBJ2-6, with unresolved D. The CDR3 is 17 residues long. Germline V gene sequence: CDR1 SGHDN, CDR2 FVKESK. V was clipped by 0 bases and J by 0 bases, with 9 bases between them.

CDR3 region: CASRRQGGEKLFF. The CDR3, as DNA: TGTGCCAGTCGGCGACAGGGTGGCGAAAAACTGTTTTTT. The chain couples TRBV19 to TRBJ1-4; 7 bases fit TRBD1. The CDR3 sequence is 13 residues long. V shed 8 bases, J shed 8 bases, and the junction held 8 bases outside the gene matches. Germline CDR1 LNHDA, CDR2 SQIVND (reference sequence).

This clone was counted a single time. The genes are TRBV5-6 and TRBJ1-1; unclear D gene. V lost 0 bases, J lost 5 bases, and 8 bases lay in between. Germline V gene data show CDR1 as SGHDT and CDR2 as YYEEEE. The CDR3 has 13 residues. The CDR3 sequence: CASSLVAGTEAFF. CDR3 in DNA: TGTGCCAGCAGCTTGGTAGCGGGGACTGAAGCTTTCTTT.

The rearrangement uses TRBV5-5 and TRBJ2-3; 7 nucleotides match TRBD2. With V trimmed by 4 bases and J by 2 bases, 4 bases remained unmatched. The germline V gene has CDR1 SGHKS and CDR2 YYEKEE (reference sequence). The CDR3 loop spans 14 amino acids. The CDR3 sequence: CASSNRGVTDTQYF. The CDR3 nucleotides are TGTGCCAGCAGCAATCGGGGGGTCACAGATACGCAGTATTTT.

This clone was counted only a few times. The chain is built from TRBV29-1 and TRBJ2-3; TRBD1 matches at 8 bases. Germline V gene lookup returns CDR1 SQVTM and CDR2 ANQGSEA. With 6 bases clipped from V and 0 bases from J, the junction kept 20 bases outside the gene matches. CDR3 length equals 19 residues. Here the CDR3 DNA reads TGCAGCGTGACTAAAGGATCCGGGACAGGACTCTATAGCACAGATACGCAGTATTTT. Translated, it gives CSVTKGSGTGLYSTDTQYF.

V gene TRBV5-6 combines with J gene TRBJ2-7; unclear D gene. Germline loops: CDR1 SGHDT, CDR2 YYEEEE. This CDR3 is 11 amino acids long. The ends were cut back, 4 bases at V and 6 bases at J, with 8 bases in the middle. CDR3 DNA: TGTGCCAGCAGCAGGAGAACCGAGCAGTACTTC. Translated, it gives CASSRRTEQYF.

V and J are TRBV6-2 or TRBV6-3 and TRBJ2-3; 10 bases align to TRBD2. Germline V gene data show CDR1 as MNHEY and CDR2 as SVGEGT. This CDR3 has 13 amino acids. Trimming took 2 bases from V and 9 from J; bases not matched to a gene: 2. Here the CDR3 reads CASSYVGLATQYF. CDR3 DNA: TGTGCCAGCAGTTACGTGGGACTAGCGACGCAGTATTTT.

V usage is TRBV4-1 and J usage is TRBJ1-5, with D possibly being TRBD1 (6 bases). The CDR3 is made up of 15 amino acids. Germline CDR1 MGHRA, CDR2 YSYEKL. Trimming removed 2 bases from V and 1 base from J, with 9 bases in between. CDR3 region: CASSQQDRSNQPQHF. The CDR3 region has the DNA TGCGCCAGCAGCCAACAAGACAGGAGCAATCAGCCCCAGCATTTT.

In its sample, this clone was seen once. This chain connects TRBV10-3 to TRBJ1-1; maybe TRBD1 (5 bases). CDR1 is ENHRY, CDR2 SYGVKD, per germline. This CDR3 region has 15 residues. V was cut by 0 bases and J by 6 bases, with 14 bases left in between. The CDR3 coding sequence is TGTGCCATCAGTGAGTCGACATTGGGGGGAGCTGAAGCTTTCTTT. Translated, it gives CAISESTLGGAEAFF.

This clone was observed once. The chain is built from TRBV5-4 and TRBJ2-4; 11 bases agree with TRBD2. The CDR3 consists of 16 residues. Per the germline V gene, CDR1 is SGHNT and CDR2 is YYREEE (reference sequence). Trimming at V came to 4 bases and at J to 8 bases, leaving 11 bases not matched to a gene. The CDR3 DNA is TGTGCCAGCAGCCTTAGCGGGGGGGCCGGTTTGCACATTCAGTACTTC. This gives the protein CASSLSGGAGLHIQYF.

This chain joins TRBV7-9 and TRBJ2-7, with TRBD2 as a possible D gene (6 bases). The ends were cut back, 5 bases at V and 0 bases at J, with 17 bases in the middle. The CDR3 runs to 16 residues. Looked up from germline, CDR1 is SEHNR and CDR2 is FQNEAQ (reference sequence). As DNA, the CDR3 is TGTGCCAGCAGCCCTCCCGGACTAAGGAGCTCCTACGAGCAGTACTTC. Amino acid sequence: CASSPPGLRSSYEQYF.

As to this clone: At the DNA level, this CDR3 is encoded by other sequences in the same sample as well. The V gene is TRBV6-5, the J gene TRBJ2-1, with 8 positions matching TRBD2. V shed 2 bases, J shed 4 bases, and the junction held 4 bases outside the gene matches. The germline V gene has CDR1 MNHEY and CDR2 SVGAGI. This CDR3 has 15 amino acids. CDR3 region: CASSYDRGGYNEQFF. The CDR3 nucleotides are TGTGCCAGCAGTTACGACCGGGGGGGGTACAATGAGCAGTTCTTC.

CDR3 amino acids: CASSFVGTGGQETQYF. CDR3 bases: TGCGCCAGCAGCTTTGTAGGGACAGGGGGTCAAGAGACCCAGTACTTC. V and J are TRBV5-1 and TRBJ2-5, with 11 bases lining up with TRBD1. The CDR3 sequence is 16 residues long. V lost 2 bases and J lost 2; bases outside the gene matches: 5. Germline V CDR1 and CDR2: SGHRS, YFSETQ.

In this sample, this clone turned up once. The gene calls are TRBV6-5 and TRBJ1-1; D may be TRBD1 (6 bases). Germline lookup yields CDR1 MNHEY and CDR2 SVGAGI. The CDR3 contains 15 residues. The ends were cut back, 5 bases at V and 1 base at J, with 14 bases in the middle. Written as DNA, the CDR3 is TGTGCCAGCAGTCGGAACAGGGCCGGGAACACTGAAGCTTTCTTT. Protein: CASSRNRAGNTEAFF.

The rearrangement uses TRBV7-3 and TRBJ1-2; D gene uncertain. Trimming took off 5 bases at V and 6 bases at J, with 25 bases between the two ends. The CDR3 contains 17 residues. The germline CDR1 and CDR2 sequences are SGHTA and FQGTGA. The CDR3 DNA sequence: TGTGCCAGCAGCCCGAAGACGCCTAACGAGGGTGTTGATGGCTACACCTTC. Protein product: CASSPKTPNEGVDGYTF.

This clone was detected once. The CDR3 here is CASTSPHGGDTQYF. CDR3 coding DNA: TGTGCCAGCACCTCCCCCCACGGGGGGGATACGCAGTATTTT. The genes are TRBV28 and TRBJ2-3; 7 bases line up with TRBD2. The CDR3 consists of 14 residues. The trim removed 7 bases at V and 6 bases at J, leaving 10 bases unmatched. CDR1 and CDR2 from the germline V gene are MDHEN and SYDVKM. The variable domain in full, completed from reference TRBV28 and TRBJ2-3, reads DVKVTQSSRYLVKRTGEKVFLECVQDMDHENMFWYRQDPGLGLRLIYFSYDVKMKEKGDIPEGYSVSREKKERFSLILESASTNQTSMYLCASTSPHGGDTQYFGPGTRLTVL.

V usage is TRBV6-5 and J usage is TRBJ1-2; D possibly corresponds to TRBD1 (5 bases). V shed 0 bases and J shed 2 bases, with 13 bases lying between them. CDR3 length: 16 residues. Per the germline V gene, CDR1 is MNHEY and CDR2 is SVGAGI. This CDR3 is CASSYSRPRANYGYTF. CDR3 DNA: TGTGCCAGCAGTTACTCGAGACCCAGGGCGAACTATGGCTACACCTTC.

Here the CDR3 reads CASSLFGGGSSYNSPLHF. The CDR3 DNA reads TGCGCCAGCAGCTTGTTCGGCGGGGGGAGCTCCTATAATTCACCCCTCCACTTT. This rearrangement joins TRBV5-1 to TRBJ1-6; D is possibly TRBD1 (5 bases). V was shortened by 1 base and J by 0 bases, with 14 bases between the two germline ends. CDR1 SGHRS and CDR2 YFSETQ come from the germline V gene. CDR3 length equals 18 residues.

The chain recombines TRBV11-3 with TRBJ2-7, with 10 bases lining up with TRBD1. Germline CDR1 and CDR2: SGHNT and YENEEA. The ends lost 5 bases at V and 0 bases at J; junction bases unmatched: 4. CDR3 length: 15 amino acids. CDR3 sequence reads: CASSAGTGDSYEQYF. The CDR3 DNA sequence: TGTGCCAGCAGCGCCGGGACAGGGGACTCCTACGAGCAGTACTTC.

This rearrangement joins TRBV19 to TRBJ1-2; 10 bases match TRBD1. CDR1 is LNHDA and CDR2 is SQIVND in the germline V gene (reference sequence). V shed 4 bases, J shed 8 bases, and the junction held 10 bases outside the gene matches. This CDR3 spans 15 amino acids. The CDR3 sequence is CASSTYQTGGEGYTF. The CDR3 DNA reads as TGTGCCAGTAGTACCTACCAGACAGGGGGCGAGGGCTACACCTTC.